This T cell receptor beta chain was obtained from a study of blood T cell repertoires in COVID-19. As for the study in general: Samples taken during acute and convalescent COVID-19 were collected in the United States, Italy and Spain. PBMCs, B-cell-depleted T cells, or T cells provided the cDNA or gDNA that made up the material.

CDR3 length: 13 amino acids. Between the trimmed V and J ends, which lost 3 bases and 4 bases, there was a span of 9 bases. Original data processing: From reference gene primer amplification, estimates of nucleated cell counts were derived. Libraries were prepared by immunoSEQ multiplex PCR; TCRdb keeps only in-frame clonotypes and omits some of them. V, J and clone size derive from that table, while D and trimming were established from the DNA sequence. The repertoire has about 160,000 clones, almost 85% of them found once; the top ten carry 20% to 25%. V and J are TRBV12-3 or TRBV12-4 and TRBJ1-1; a weak D match, TRBD1 (5 bases). The sample comprised peripheral blood. This TCR was sampled from an elderly woman with acute or convalescent COVID-19. The CDR3 protein is CASSFAQATEAFF. The CDR3, as DNA: TGTGCCAGCAGTTTCGCACAGGCCACTGAAGCTTTCTTT.